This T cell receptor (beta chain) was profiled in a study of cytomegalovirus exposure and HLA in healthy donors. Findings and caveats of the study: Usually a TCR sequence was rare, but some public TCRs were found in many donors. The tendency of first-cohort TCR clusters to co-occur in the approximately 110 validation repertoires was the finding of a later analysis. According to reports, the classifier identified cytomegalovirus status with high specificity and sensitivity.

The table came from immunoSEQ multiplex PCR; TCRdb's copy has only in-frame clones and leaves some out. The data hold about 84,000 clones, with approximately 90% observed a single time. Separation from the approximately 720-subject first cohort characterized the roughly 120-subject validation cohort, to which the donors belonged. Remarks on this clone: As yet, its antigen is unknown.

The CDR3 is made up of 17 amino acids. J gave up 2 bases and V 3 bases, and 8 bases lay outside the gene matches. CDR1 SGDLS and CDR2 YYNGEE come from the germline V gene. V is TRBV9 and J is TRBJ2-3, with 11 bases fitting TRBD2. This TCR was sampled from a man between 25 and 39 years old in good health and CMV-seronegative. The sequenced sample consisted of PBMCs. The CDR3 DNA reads TGTGCCAGCAGCGCCCTCTTAGCGGGAGGGGCCACAGATACGCAGTATTTT. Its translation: CASSALLAGGATDTQYF. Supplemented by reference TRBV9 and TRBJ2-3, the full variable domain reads DSGVTQTPKHLITATGQRVTLRCSPRSGDLSVYWYQQSLDQGLQFLIQYYNGEERAKGNILERFSAQQFPDLHSELNLSSLELGDSALYFCASSALLAGGATDTQYFGPGTRLTVL.